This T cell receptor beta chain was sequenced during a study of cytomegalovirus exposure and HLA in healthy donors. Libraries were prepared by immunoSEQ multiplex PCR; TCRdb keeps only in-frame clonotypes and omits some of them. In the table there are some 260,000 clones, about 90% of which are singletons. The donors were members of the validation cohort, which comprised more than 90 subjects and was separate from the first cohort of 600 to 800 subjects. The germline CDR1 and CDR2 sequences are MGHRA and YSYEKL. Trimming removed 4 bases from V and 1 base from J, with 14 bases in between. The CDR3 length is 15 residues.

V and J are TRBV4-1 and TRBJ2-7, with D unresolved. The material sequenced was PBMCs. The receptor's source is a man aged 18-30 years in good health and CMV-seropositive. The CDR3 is CASSRLSRSSYEQYF. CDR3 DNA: TGCGCCAGCAGCCGCCTGTCTAGAAGTTCCTACGAGCAGTACTTC.